Detailed here is one T cell receptor (beta chain). This sample was included in a study of blood T cell repertoires in COVID-19. Clones were sequenced by immunoSEQ multiplex PCR, and TCRdb holds only the in-frame ones, with some missing. This table holds just over 150,000 clones, roughly 85% found once. V lost 3 bases and J 3 bases, leaving 18 bases between the germline ends. The germline V gene encodes CDR1 SGHDT and CDR2 YYEEEE. CDR3 length: 16 residues. This chain joins TRBV5-6 and TRBJ1-1; the D gene is possibly TRBD1 (5 bases). The sequenced sample consisted of peripheral blood. The clonotype comes from a human donor with acute or convalescent COVID-19. The donor label of this sample is uncertain. The CDR3 region has the DNA TGTGCCAGCAGCTCGATACGCAGAACAGGTTACACTGAAGCTTTCTTT. As protein: CASSSIRRTGYTEAFF. Drawing the rest from reference TRBV5-6 and TRBJ1-1, the complete variable domain is DAGVTQSPTHLIKTRGQQVTLRCSPKSGHDTVSWYQQALGQGPQFIFQYYEEEERQRGNFPDRFSGHQFPNYSSELNVNALLLGDSALYLCASSSIRRTGYTEAFFGQGTRLTVV.